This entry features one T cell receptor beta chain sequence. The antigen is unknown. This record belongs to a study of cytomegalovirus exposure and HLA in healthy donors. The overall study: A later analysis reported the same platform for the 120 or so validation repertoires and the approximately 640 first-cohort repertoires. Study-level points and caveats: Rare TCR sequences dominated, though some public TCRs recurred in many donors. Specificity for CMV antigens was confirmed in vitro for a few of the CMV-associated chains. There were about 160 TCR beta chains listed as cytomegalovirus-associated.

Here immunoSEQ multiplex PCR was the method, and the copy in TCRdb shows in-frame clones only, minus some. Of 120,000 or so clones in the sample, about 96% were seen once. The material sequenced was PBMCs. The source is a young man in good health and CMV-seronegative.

CDR3 protein: CASSLLDRGYEKLFF. In DNA form, the CDR3 reads TGTGCCAGCAGTTTATTGGACAGGGGATATGAAAAACTGTTTTTT. This sequence joins TRBV28 and TRBJ1-4; 9 bases map to TRBD1. The germline gives CDR1 MDHEN, CDR2 SYDVKM. This CDR3 comprises 15 residues. V gave up 1 base and J gave up 6 bases; unmatched junction bases: 3. The whole variable domain, remainder taken from reference TRBV28 and TRBJ1-4, is DVKVTQSSRYLVKRTGEKVFLECVQDMDHENMFWYRQDPGLGLRLIYFSYDVKMKEKGDIPEGYSVSREKKERFSLILESASTNQTSMYLCASSLLDRGYEKLFFGSGTQLSVL.